These 28 T cell receptor beta chains originate from one sample sequenced in a study of radiotherapy plus CTLA-4 blockade in lung cancer (dated by TCRdb to 2017 to 2018). Receptor amplification or capture employed the immunoSEQ multiplex PCR assay. The table comes from immuneACCESS by way of TCRdb, which keeps in-frame sequences with V and J called. Part of the clones is missing from these tables; in studies checked, under half for an unresolved V gene and the rest for unknown reasons. In all, the sample holds 35,000 to 40,000 clones, and about 85% of those were seen once. The ten largest clones add up to 5.8% of the sample. The sequences come from peripheral blood, collected from a patient treated with radiotherapy plus ipilimumab. The receptors shown here come from a human donor with non-small cell lung cancer who had stable disease on radiotherapy plus ipilimumab.

The rearrangement uses TRBV28 and TRBJ1-5; D is unresolved. Trimming took off 6 bases at V and 0 bases at J, with 9 bases between the two ends. The length of the CDR3 is 14 residues. From germline, CDR1 is MDHEN and CDR2 SYDVKM. In nucleotides, the CDR3 is TGTGCCAGCAGCCCCCGAGTTAGCAATCAGCCCCAGCATTTT. Its protein is CASSPRVSNQPQHF.

The chain recombines TRBV29-1 with TRBJ1-1; no firm D call. The ends were cut back, 4 bases at V and 0 bases at J, with 12 bases in the middle. CDR1 is SQVTM, CDR2 ANQGSEA, per germline. The CDR3 consists of 14 residues. The CDR3 reads CSVARVEMNTEAFF. CDR3 coding DNA: TGCAGCGTTGCCCGGGTTGAGATGAACACTGAAGCTTTCTTT.

The chain joins TRBV5-1 to TRBJ2-5, with 9 nucleotides matching TRBD2. CDR3 length equals 14 residues. V shed 2 bases and J 5 bases; nucleotides not matched to a gene: 4. The germline gives CDR1 SGHRS, CDR2 YFSETQ. CDR3 region: CASSFSGGGETQYF. In DNA form, the CDR3 reads TGCGCCAGCAGCTTTAGCGGGGGCGGGGAGACCCAGTACTTC.

The chain links TRBV27 to TRBJ1-1; D gene unclear. Germline loops: CDR1 MNHEY, CDR2 SMNVEV (reference sequence). Trimming removed 1 base at V and 1 base at J, with 7 bases between. CDR3 length: 14 residues. The CDR3 DNA sequence: TGTGCCAGCAGTTTATTCGCAGGGAACACTGAAGCTTTCTTT. The encoded protein is CASSLFAGNTEAFF.

For this clone: One end of the junction varies from germline; a read error may be responsible. Different DNA sequences within this sample yield the same CDR3. The chain has TRBV14 and TRBJ1-4; TRBD1 matches at 8 bases. This CDR3 spans 15 amino acids. The V gene's germline CDR1 is SGHDN and CDR2 FVKESK. The CDR3 loop is CASSQGDRINEKLFF. As DNA, the CDR3 is TGCGCCAGCAGCCAAGGGGACAGGATTAATGAAAAACTGTTTTTT.

This rearrangement joins TRBV7-9 to TRBJ2-1, with 11 bases identical to TRBD2. CDR3 length: 15 residues. Germline CDR1 reads SEHNR; CDR2 reads FQNEAQ (reference sequence). V lost 1 base and J lost 8; bases outside the gene matches: 4. CDR3 amino acids: CASSLELAGAHEQFF. The CDR3 bases are TGTGCCAGCAGCTTAGAACTAGCGGGAGCCCATGAGCAGTTCTTC.

The chain couples TRBV19 to TRBJ2-7; 12 nucleotides match TRBD2. V shed 5 bases, J shed 6 bases, and the junction held 11 bases outside the gene matches. The CDR3 sequence is 16 residues long. In germline, CDR1 is LNHDA, CDR2 SQIVND (reference sequence). The CDR3, as DNA: TGTGCCAGTAGTCGGACTAGCGGGGCCCTGACTATCGAGCAGTACTTC. Translating gives CASSRTSGALTIEQYF.

The chain links TRBV15 to TRBJ2-7, with D perhaps TRBD2 (5 bases). Germline CDR1 and CDR2: LNHNV and YYDKDF (reference sequence). V lost 8 bases and J lost 3, with 23 bases in between. The CDR3 runs to 16 residues. The CDR3 here is CATSDSRWSGSYEQYF. The DNA for the CDR3 is TGTGCCACCTCGGACTCTCGGTGGAGCGGCAGCTACGAGCAGTACTTC.

V and J are TRBV27 and TRBJ2-7, with 9 bases identical to TRBD2. CDR1 and CDR2 (germline): MNHEY, SMNVEV (reference sequence). The trim removed 6 bases at V and 0 bases at J, leaving 6 bases unmatched. The CDR3 is 15 residues long. The CDR3 reads CASRPVGLASYEQYF. CDR3 DNA sequence: TGTGCCAGCAGACCAGTGGGACTAGCCTCCTACGAGCAGTACTTC.

A single count supports this clone. The V and J genes are TRBV9 and TRBJ1-2; TRBD1 is a possible D gene (5 bases). V was trimmed by 7 bases and J by 6 bases, leaving 10 bases between them. The CDR3 contains 11 residues. Germline V gene data show CDR1 as SGDLS and CDR2 as YYNGEE. CDR3: CASQGSDGYTF. CDR3 in DNA: TGTGCCAGCCAGGGTTCGGATGGCTACACCTTC. The variable domain in full, completed from reference TRBV9 and TRBJ1-2, reads DSGVTQTPKHLITATGQRVTLRCSPRSGDLSVYWYQQSLDQGLQFLIQYYNGEERAKGNILERFSAQQFPDLHSELNLSSLELGDSALYFCASQGSDGYTFGSGTRLTVV.

The rearrangement joins TRBV5-4 to TRBJ1-5; maybe TRBD1 (5 bases). Germline CDR1 reads SGHNT; CDR2 reads YYREEE (reference sequence). CDR3 length equals 13 residues. Trimming pared 2 bases from V and 7 bases from J, leaving 10 bases between. The CDR3 protein is CASSLSGSQPQHF. CDR3 nucleotide sequence: TGTGCCAGCAGCTTATCAGGGTCCCAGCCCCAGCATTTT.

CDR3 in amino acids: CASSQDQGTGYTF. DNA of the CDR3: TGTGCCAGCAGCCAAGATCAGGGCACTGGCTACACCTTC. The chain joins TRBV14 to TRBJ1-2, with a tentative D call TRBD1 (5 bases). The CDR3 loop spans 13 amino acids. Germline CDR1 and CDR2: SGHDN and FVKESK. The V gene lost 0 bases and the J gene lost 7 bases, with 9 bases spanning the gap.

The chain links TRBV7-2 to TRBJ2-5, with 7 bases identical to TRBD1. Germline assignment: CDR1 SGHTA and CDR2 FQGNSA. J was trimmed by 5 bases and V by 1 base; bases with no gene match: 4. This CDR3 has 14 residues. The DNA for the CDR3 is TGTGCCAGCAGCTTAGAGACAGGGCACGAGACCCAGTACTTC. It yields the protein CASSLETGHETQYF.

V usage is TRBV11-2 and J usage is TRBJ2-7, with 7 bases lining up with TRBD1. With 5 bases clipped from V and 0 bases from J, the junction kept 16 bases outside the gene matches. Germline CDR1 is SGHAT and CDR2 is FQNNGV. The CDR3 extends over 18 amino acids. The CDR3 region has the DNA TGTGCCAGCAGCCTATCATCAGGGGACAGCAGGTACTCCTACGAGCAGTACTTC. Amino acid sequence: CASSLSSGDSRYSYEQYF.

This chain uses TRBV7-2 with TRBJ2-1; 14 bases agree with TRBD2. The CDR3 has 16 residues. Per germline, CDR1 SGHTA and CDR2 FQGNSA. The J segment lost 2 bases and the V segment lost 6 bases, leaving 3 bases of the junction unmatched. The CDR3, as DNA: TGTGCCAGCAGGGGACTAGCGGGAGCCACCTACAATGAGCAGTTCTTC. Encoded protein: CASRGLAGATYNEQFF.

The chain combines TRBV27 with TRBJ2-2, with TRBD1 identical over 10 bases. This CDR3 is 16 amino acids long. V dropped 5 bases and J dropped 6; count of bases not matched to a gene: 9. The V gene's germline CDR1 is MNHEY and CDR2 SMNVEV (reference sequence). CDR3 DNA: TGTGCCAGCAGTCCGTGGACAGGGGGACATTCCGGGGAGCTGTTTTTT. Translation gives CASSPWTGGHSGELFF.

V usage is TRBV23-1 and J usage is TRBJ2-7; 9 bases agree with TRBD1. TRBV23-1 falls under the ORF class, with uncertain function. The CDR3 sequence is 16 residues long. J lost 2 bases, V lost 4 bases, and 9 bases had no gene match. The CDR3 region is CASSRTDRGVAYEQYF. For the CDR3, the DNA is TGCGCCAGCAGTCGGACCGACAGGGGGGTGGCCTACGAGCAGTACTTC.

This clone occurred a few times. At the DNA level, this CDR3 is encoded by other sequences in the same sample as well. The chain combines TRBV6-4 with TRBJ2-3; TRBD2 matches 11 bases. Looked up from germline, CDR1 is MRHNA and CDR2 is SNTAGT. The CDR3 has 15 amino acids. Trimming removed 6 bases from V and 0 bases from J; junction bases left unmatched: 2. The CDR3 sequence: CASSRTSGSTDTQYF. CDR3 in DNA: TGTGCCAGCAGCCGGACTAGCGGGAGCACAGATACGCAGTATTTT.

The V call is TRBV18, the J call TRBJ2-7; 12 bases match TRBD2. From germline, CDR1 is KGHSH and CDR2 LQKENI. V shed 0 bases, J shed 6 bases, and the junction held 3 bases outside the gene matches. This CDR3 has 15 residues. The CDR3: CASSPPTSGRGEQYF. Here the CDR3 DNA reads TGTGCCAGCTCACCACCGACTAGCGGGAGAGGCGAGCAGTACTTC. The whole variable domain, filled in from reference TRBV18 and TRBJ2-7, reads NAGVMQNPRHLVRRRGQEARLRCSPMKGHSHVYWYRQLPEEGLKFMVYLQKENIIDESGMPKERFSAEFPKEGPSILRIQQVVRGDSAAYFCASSPPTSGRGEQYFGPGTRLTVT.

This chain joins TRBV9 and TRBJ2-5; 13 positions match TRBD2. The germline CDR1 and CDR2 sequences are SGDLS and YYNGEE. The CDR3 consists of 16 residues. J was trimmed by 4 bases and V by 3 bases; bases with no gene match: 6. The CDR3 here is CASSGTSGRAGETQYF. DNA for the CDR3: TGTGCCAGCAGCGGGACTAGCGGGAGAGCGGGAGAGACCCAGTACTTC.

V and J are TRBV18 and TRBJ2-1, with TRBD1 identical over 7 bases. This CDR3 has 16 amino acids. Germline assignment: CDR1 KGHSH and CDR2 LQKENI. V lost 5 bases to trimming and J lost 3 bases; unmatched junction nucleotides: 10. CDR3 in DNA: TGTGCCAGCTCAGGGATCGGGACAGAGAACTACAATGAGCAGTTCTTC. Translated: CASSGIGTENYNEQFF.

The chain recombines TRBV19 with TRBJ2-1; 8 bases line up with TRBD2. The CDR3 totals 14 residues. Per germline, CDR1 LNHDA and CDR2 SQIVND (reference sequence). The V and J ends lost 6 bases and 11 bases, in that order; junction bases with no gene match: 12. The CDR3 nucleotides are TGTGCCAGTAGAAAGACTAGCGACGATTTGAAGCAGTTCTTC. As protein: CASRKTSDDLKQFF.

This clone is a singleton in its sample. The chain couples TRBV5-1 to TRBJ2-1, with D perhaps TRBD2 (6 bases). The CDR3 has 18 amino acids. Between the trimmed V and J ends, which lost 0 bases and 7 bases, there was a span of 23 bases. Germline assignment: CDR1 SGHRS and CDR2 YFSETQ. The CDR3 reads CASSLDPPSPGEVNEQFF. CDR3 sequence (DNA): TGCGCCAGCAGCTTGGACCCCCCATCCCCGGGAGAGGTAAATGAGCAGTTCTTC. The full variable domain, in which reference TRBV5-1 and TRBJ2-1 provide the parts outside the CDR3, is KAGVTQTPRYLIKTRGQQVTLSCSPISGHRSVSWYQQTPGQGLQFLFEYFSETQRNKGNFPGRFSGRQFSNSRSEMNVSTLELGDSALYLCASSLDPPSPGEVNEQFFGPGTRLTVL.

The chain carries TRBV9 and TRBJ2-5, with unresolved D. The DNA end favors TRBJ2-7, so the J call may be wrong. The CDR3 contains 14 residues. From germline, CDR1 is SGDLS and CDR2 YYNGEE. The CDR3 coding sequence is TGTGCCAGCAGCGTAGATTGGAACGCGGTCGAGCAGTACTTC. Its protein product is CASSVDWNAVEQYF.

J is TRBJ1-5 and V is TRBV10-3, with unresolved D. Trimming stripped 1 base from V and 5 bases from J, with 6 bases between. This CDR3 comprises 13 residues. CDR1 is ENHRY and CDR2 is SYGVKD in the germline V gene. CDR3 sequence: CAISELRDQPQHF. The CDR3, as DNA: TGTGCCATCAGTGAGTTGAGAGATCAGCCCCAGCATTTT.

CDR3 sequence reads: CASSEGRDTEAFF. Here the CDR3 DNA reads TGTGCCAGCAGTGAGGGTCGGGACACTGAAGCTTTCTTT. This chain joins TRBV6-4 and TRBJ1-1; unclear D gene. V lost 3 bases and J lost 3, with 8 bases in between. The CDR3 totals 13 residues. Germline V gene data show CDR1 as MRHNA and CDR2 as SNTAGT.

CDR3 in amino acids: CASSSAGQGYGYTF. The CDR3 DNA is TGTGCCAGCAGTTCCGCAGGACAGGGGTATGGCTACACCTTC. V usage is TRBV6-5 and J usage is TRBJ1-2, with 9 nucleotides matching TRBD1. CDR1 is MNHEY, CDR2 SVGAGI, per germline. Trimming took 4 bases from V and 5 from J; bases not matched to a gene: 5. CDR3 length: 14 residues.

The V gene is TRBV7-9, the J gene TRBJ1-1, with 7 bases matching TRBD1. The CDR3 runs to 14 residues. Germline V CDR1 and CDR2: SEHNR, FQNEAQ (reference sequence). With 3 bases clipped from V and 5 bases from J, the junction kept 6 bases outside the gene matches. The CDR3 sequence is CASSFVTGKTEAFF. DNA of the CDR3: TGTGCCAGCAGCTTCGTGACAGGGAAGACTGAAGCTTTCTTT.